Listed below are T cell receptor beta chains from one sample, sequenced in a study of shared clonotypes between healthy human individuals. This table comes from immunoSEQ multiplex PCR, and its TCRdb copy is limited to in-frame clones, with some not included. The table includes roughly 530,000 clones, 90% to 97% detected once. Sequencing used naive CD4+ T cells sorted from blood. These receptors all come from a woman between 25 and 40 years old in good health. The CDR3 runs from the conserved cysteine through the conserved F or W. The order of the fields is D gene, clone size, V gene, J gene, CDR3 DNA, CDR3 protein. The D gene is left open where the match is weak. For some rows the clone size is stated as once, few or many, or as a class when expanded; others skip it.

D: NA; size: NA; V: TRBV27; J: TRBJ1-5; DNA: TGTGCCAGCAGTTTATTGACAGGACTTAGCAATCAGCCCCAGCATTTT; CDR3: CASSLLTGLSNQPQHF
D: NA; size: NA; V: TRBV6-5; J: TRBJ2-1; DNA: TGTGCCAGCAGAGGGACGGCCGCGAATGAGCAGTTCTTC; CDR3: CASRGTAANEQFF
D: TRBD2; size: NA; V: TRBV4-2; J: TRBJ2-5; DNA: TGTGCCAGCAGCCAAGATTTTGCTAGCGGGGGGCAGAGGGAGCAGTACTTC; CDR3: CASSQDFASGGQREQYF
D: TRBD2; size: NA; V: TRBV15; J: TRBJ2-3; DNA: TGTGCCACCAGCAGAGGCAACCCTAGCGGCTTAGCAGATACGCAGTATTTT; CDR3: CATSRGNPSGLADTQYF
D: TRBD2; size: NA; V: TRBV2; J: TRBJ2-7; DNA: TGTGCCAGCACCGAGGCGGGAGCGGGCCACGAGCAGTACTTC; CDR3: CASTEAGAGHEQYF
D: TRBD2; size: NA; V: TRBV27; J: TRBJ2-7; DNA: TGTGCCAGCAGCATAGGACTAGCGGCCTACGAGCAGTACTTC; CDR3: CASSIGLAAYEQYF
D: NA; size: NA; V: TRBV9; J: TRBJ2-1; DNA: TGTGCCAGCAGCGCCGACGGAGGGCTCTGGAGTGAGCAGTTCTTC; CDR3: CASSADGGLWSEQFF
D: TRBD1; size: NA; V: TRBV18; J: TRBJ1-5; DNA: TGTGCCAGCTCACCTGCGGCAGTGGACAGGCGACGCCAGCCCCAGCATTTT; CDR3: CASSPAAVDRRRQPQHF
D: NA; size: NA; V: TRBV15; J: TRBJ2-1; DNA: TGTGCCACCAGCGGGGAAGAGGGGTTCGCTTCGGATGAGCAGTTCTTC; CDR3: CATSGEEGFASDEQFF
D: TRBD2; size: NA; V: TRBV15; J: TRBJ2-1; DNA: TGTGCCACCAGCGGCCGGACTAGCGGGAGGGCCCTGTTCGGCTCCTACAATGAGCAGTTCTTC; CDR3: CATSGRTSGRALFGSYNEQFF
D: NA; size: NA; V: TRBV10-2; J: TRBJ1-1; DNA: TGCGCCAGCAGTGGAGAGCTGCCCGGCTGGAACACTGAAGCTTTCTTT; CDR3: CASSGELPGWNTEAFF
D: NA; size: NA; V: TRBV20-1; J: TRBJ2-7; DNA: TGCAGTGCTAGGGTCTCCTACGAGCAGTACTTC; CDR3: CSARVSYEQYF
D: TRBD1; size: NA; V: TRBV19; J: TRBJ2-2; DNA: TGTGCCAGTAGTTTCCCTACAGGGGGCGTCTTCACCGGGGAGCTGTTTTTT; CDR3: CASSFPTGGVFTGELFF
D: NA; size: NA; V: TRBV11-1; J: TRBJ1-2; DNA: TGTGCCAGCAGCTCCGGTACCCCTGTTCTGAGCAACTATGGCTACACCTTC; CDR3: CASSSGTPVLSNYGYTF
D: TRBD1; size: NA; V: TRBV28; J: TRBJ1-2; DNA: TGTGCCAGCAGCTCGCGCGACAGGGCCTATGGCTACACCTTC; CDR3: CASSSRDRAYGYTF
D: NA; size: NA; V: TRBV5-1; J: TRBJ2-7; DNA: TGCGCCAGCAGCTTGGCCTCTAGATACTACGAGCAGTACTTC; CDR3: CASSLASRYYEQYF
D: NA; size: NA; V: TRBV2; J: TRBJ2-5; DNA: TGTGCCAGCGTACAGTTGGAGGCAGACCAAGAGACCCAGTACTTC; CDR3: CASVQLEADQETQYF
D: NA; size: NA; V: TRBV11-3; J: TRBJ2-7; DNA: TGTGCCAGCAGCATTGGATGGGGGGACCTACCAGCATACGAGCAGTACTTC; CDR3: CASSIGWGDLPAYEQYF
D: NA; size: NA; V: TRBV29-1; J: TRBJ1-1; DNA: TGCAGCGTTGTCCTATTGTTGAACACTGAAGCTTTCTTT; CDR3: CSVVLLLNTEAFF
D: TRBD1; size: NA; V: TRBV6-1; J: TRBJ1-5; DNA: TGTGCCAGCAGTGAACTGTTATTAGGGACAGGGGGTAGTCAGCCCCAGCATTTT; CDR3: CASSELLLGTGGSQPQHF
D: NA; size: NA; V: TRBV7-6; J: TRBJ1-4; DNA: TGTGCCAGCAGCCTACGGGGGGGAGCTAATGAAAAACTGTTTTTT; CDR3: CASSLRGGANEKLFF
D: TRBD2; size: once; V: TRBV6-6; J: TRBJ2-5; DNA: TGTGCCAGCAGTTCCGATGGACTAGCGCCGGAGACCCAGTACTTC; CDR3: CASSSDGLAPETQYF
D: NA; size: NA; V: TRBV29-1; J: TRBJ2-3; DNA: TGCAGCGTTGCCCACGGCTACACAGATACGCAGTATTTT; CDR3: CSVAHGYTDTQYF
D: NA; size: NA; V: TRBV18; J: TRBJ2-7; DNA: TGTGCCAGCTCACCAGGACAGACCCAAAGCTCCTACGAGCAGTACTTC; CDR3: CASSPGQTQSSYEQYF
D: NA; size: once; V: TRBV6-4; J: TRBJ2-7; DNA: TGTGCCAGCAAACAAAGGGGAGGCGACCGCCACCAGGAACACGAGCAGTACTTC; CDR3: CASKQRGGDRHQEHEQYF
D: NA; size: NA; V: TRBV15; J: TRBJ1-1; DNA: TGTGCCACCAGCAGAGATTTTGGGGTGAACACTGAAGCTTTCTTT; CDR3: CATSRDFGVNTEAFF
D: NA; size: NA; V: TRBV10-3; J: TRBJ2-7; DNA: TGTGCCATCGCGAATCGTGGCGAGCAGTACTTC; CDR3: CAIANRGEQYF
D: NA; size: once; V: TRBV5-1; J: TRBJ1-5; DNA: TGCGCCAGCAGCTTTGGCCCTCCGGGCTTCAATCAGCCCCAGCATTTT; CDR3: CASSFGPPGFNQPQHF
D: NA; size: NA; V: TRBV5-1; J: TRBJ2-2; DNA: TGCGCCAGCAGCTTGGGTCTAGGGGAAGCCGGGGAGCTGTTTTTT; CDR3: CASSLGLGEAGELFF
D: NA; size: NA; V: TRBV10-3; J: TRBJ2-7; DNA: TGTGCCAGCACTGACCAGGGTCCCCCCTACGAGCAGTACTTC; CDR3: CASTDQGPPYEQYF
D: NA; size: NA; V: TRBV5-1; J: TRBJ1-1; DNA: TGCGCCAGCAGCTTGGCACGGGGAACGGTGAGCGCTTTCTTT; CDR3: CASSLARGTVSAFF
D: TRBD1; size: NA; V: TRBV28; J: TRBJ2-5; DNA: TGTGCCAGCAGTTTTAGTACAGGGGCGTTGGAGACCCAGTACTTC; CDR3: CASSFSTGALETQYF
D: NA; size: NA; V: TRBV7-3; J: TRBJ2-1; DNA: TGTGCCAGCAGCAAGGAGGGCGGGGTCCGGAGCAATGAGCAGTTCTTC; CDR3: CASSKEGGVRSNEQFF
D: TRBD1; size: NA; V: TRBV5-5; J: TRBJ2-5; DNA: TGTGCCAGCAGCCGAGACAGGGTTCAGGAGACCCAGTACTTC; CDR3: CASSRDRVQETQYF
D: NA; size: once; V: TRBV7-2; J: TRBJ2-3; DNA: TGTGCCAGCAGCTTAGGCTCCACTAGCACAGATACGCAGTATTTT; CDR3: CASSLGSTSTDTQYF
D: NA; size: NA; V: TRBV19; J: TRBJ2-6; DNA: TGTGCCAGTAGTATAGGGGTCGGGATCTCTGGGGCCAACGTCCTGACTTTC; CDR3: CASSIGVGISGANVLTF
D: TRBD1; size: NA; V: TRBV28; J: TRBJ1-1; DNA: TGTGCCTCCGGAGGGGGCTTAGACGCTGAAGCTTTCTTT; CDR3: CASGGGLDAEAFF
D: NA; size: NA; V: TRBV19; J: TRBJ2-1; DNA: TGTGCCAGTAGACGGGACTCATCCTACAATGAGCAGTTCTTC; CDR3: CASRRDSSYNEQFF
D: NA; size: NA; V: TRBV9; J: TRBJ2-3; DNA: TGTGCCAGCAGCACCAGGCTCCTAGGAGATACGCAGTATTTT; CDR3: CASSTRLLGDTQYF
D: NA; size: NA; V: TRBV27; J: TRBJ2-1; DNA: TGTGCCAGCAGTTTTTGGGGGTCCTACAATGAGCAGTTCTTC; CDR3: CASSFWGSYNEQFF